The rows below give T cell receptor beta chains drawn from one sample of a study of blood T cell repertoires in COVID-19. Here immunoSEQ multiplex PCR was the method, and the copy in TCRdb shows in-frame clones only, minus some. The table records roughly 52,000 clones, about 82% of them present only once. The sequencing sample was made of peripheral blood. The receptors come from a human donor in a cohort sampled during active COVID-19. The CDR3 runs from the conserved cysteine through the conserved F or W. A D gene is named only where the DNA matches it firmly. Some rows mark clone size as missing; the rest say once, few, many or name a class of expanded clone.

cdr3_length,j_call,clone_size,v_call,d_call,cdr3_aa,cdr3_nt
14,TRBJ2-7,NA,TRBV5-1,TRBD1,CASSSRTGTYEQYF,TGCGCCAGCAGTTCAAGGACAGGAACCTACGAGCAGTACTTC
16,TRBJ2-7,once,TRBV3-1/TRBV3-2,TRBD1,CASTLLGGRGSYEQYF,TGTGCCAGCACCCTATTAGGGGGCCGGGGCTCCTACGAGCAGTACTTC
14,TRBJ2-6,NA,TRBV30,NA,CAWSLRSGANVLTF,TGTGCCTGGAGTCTCCGCTCTGGGGCCAACGTCCTGACTTTC
13,TRBJ1-1,once,TRBV19,NA,CASREGQGTEAFF,TGTGCCAGTAGGGAGGGGCAGGGTACTGAAGCTTTCTTT
16,TRBJ1-5,NA,TRBV24-1,NA,CATSDGSVGFLQPQHF,TGTGCCACCAGTGATGGGAGCGTAGGTTTTCTCCAGCCCCAGCATTTT
18,TRBJ2-1,NA,TRBV11-3,TRBD2,CASSLGGPSGRAGNEQFF,TGTGCCAGCAGCTTAGGAGGGCCTAGCGGGAGGGCGGGCAATGAGCAGTTCTTC
16,TRBJ1-4,NA,TRBV6-5,TRBD1,CASSYGNRGLGEKLFF,TGTGCCAGCAGTTACGGAAACAGGGGGCTAGGTGAAAAACTGTTTTTT
14,TRBJ2-1,NA,TRBV28,NA,CASSFPGGINEQFF,TGTGCCAGCAGTTTCCCTGGAGGGATCAATGAGCAGTTCTTC
14,TRBJ2-5,NA,TRBV5-4,TRBD2,CASSLSGRRETQYF,TGTGCCAGCAGCCTTAGCGGGAGACGGGAGACCCAGTACTTC
14,TRBJ2-5,NA,TRBV28,TRBD2,CASSLWRERETQYF,TGTGCCAGCAGTTTATGGCGGGAGCGGGAGACCCAGTACTTC
13,TRBJ1-2,NA,TRBV6-2/TRBV6-3,NA,CASSYARGHGYTF,TGTGCCAGCAGTTACGCCAGGGGTCATGGCTACACCTTC
16,TRBJ2-3,few,TRBV9,TRBD1,CASSVVQGKNTDTQYF,TGTGCCAGCAGCGTGGTACAGGGGAAAAACACAGATACGCAGTATTTT
11,TRBJ2-3,once,TRBV20-1,NA,CSAEGTDTQYF,TGCAGTGCGGAGGGCACAGATACGCAGTATTTT
18,TRBJ1-5,NA,TRBV15,NA,CATSSPPGLGSNSQPQHF,TGTGCCACCAGCAGTCCCCCAGGGCTGGGATCGAATAGTCAGCCCCAGCATTTT
17,TRBJ2-1,NA,TRBV27,TRBD2,CASTRLAGREAYNEQFF,TGTGCCAGCACACGCTTAGCCGGGCGGGAGGCCTACAATGAGCAGTTCTTC
14,TRBJ1-1,few,TRBV6-5,NA,CASSRQPQNTEAFF,TGTGCCAGCAGTCGACAGCCACAGAACACTGAAGCTTTCTTT
14,TRBJ1-2,NA,TRBV19,TRBD1,CASTQGARGYGYTF,TGTGCCAGTACCCAGGGGGCGCGGGGCTATGGCTACACCTTC
19,TRBJ2-2,NA,TRBV19,TRBD2,CASSIAALAGGGYTGELFF,TGTGCCAGTAGTATAGCAGCCCTAGCGGGCGGTGGGTACACCGGGGAGCTGTTTTTT
15,TRBJ2-1,few,TRBV6-2/TRBV6-3,TRBD2,CASSRTSASYNEQFF,TGTGCCAGCAGCCGAACTAGCGCCTCCTACAATGAGCAGTTCTTC
15,TRBJ1-2,few,TRBV11-2,TRBD1,CASSPRAGGRYGYTF,TGTGCCAGCAGCCCCCGGGCAGGGGGTCGCTATGGCTACACCTTC
15,TRBJ2-7,NA,TRBV28,TRBD2,CASSSPGGGAYEQYF,TGTGCCAGCAGTTCCCCCGGGGGAGGGGCCTACGAGCAGTACTTC
19,TRBJ2-1,NA,TRBV5-1,TRBD2,CASSSIPGLAGVTDNEQFF,TGCGCCAGCAGCTCCATTCCGGGACTAGCGGGAGTAACCGACAATGAGCAGTTCTTC
15,TRBJ1-1,once,TRBV5-1,TRBD1,CASTRGQGANTEAFF,TGCGCCAGCACCCGGGGACAGGGGGCGAACACTGAAGCTTTCTTT
16,TRBJ1-2,NA,TRBV7-9,TRBD1,CASSPWDRADNYGYTF,TGTGCCAGCAGCCCCTGGGACAGGGCCGATAACTATGGCTACACCTTC